These 18 T cell receptor beta chains share one sample of origin, sequenced in a study of blood T cell repertoires in COVID-19. Generated by immunoSEQ multiplex PCR, the TCRdb table keeps only in-frame clones and is missing some. Of 70,000 to 90,000 clones listed, 70% to 90% are singletons. Sequencing used peripheral blood. The receptors were gathered from a man aged 55-75 years with acute or convalescent COVID-19.

This rearrangement joins TRBV6-5 to TRBJ1-5, with 7 bases identical to TRBD1. Germline V gene data show CDR1 as MNHEY and CDR2 as SVGAGI. The CDR3 has 15 amino acids. Trimming took 4 bases from V and 6 from J; bases not matched to a gene: 9. CDR3 bases: TGTGCCAGCAGTTCAACAGGGGTACATGGTCAGCCCCAGCATTTT. It codes for CASSSTGVHGQPQHF.

The rearrangement uses TRBV6-6 and TRBJ1-1, with 7 bases lining up with TRBD1. The CDR3 totals 14 residues. Germline CDR1 MNHNY, CDR2 SVGAGI (reference sequence). V shed 0 bases, J shed 11 bases, and the junction held 9 bases outside the gene matches. The CDR3 loop reads CASSYSNRQGYAFF. The CDR3 bases are TGTGCCAGCAGTTACTCAAACCGACAGGGTTACGCTTTCTTT.

The V and J genes are TRBV6-5 and TRBJ1-1; 8 nucleotides line up with TRBD1. CDR1 and CDR2 (germline): MNHEY, SVGAGI. With 6 bases clipped from V and 4 bases from J, the junction kept 4 bases outside the gene matches. The CDR3 totals 13 residues. The chain's CDR3 is CASRRDRSTEAFF. The CDR3 bases are TGTGCCAGCAGGAGGGACAGGAGCACTGAAGCTTTCTTT.

The V and J genes are TRBV7-9 and TRBJ2-1, with TRBD2 identical over 7 bases. V lost 1 base to trimming and J lost 3 bases; unmatched junction nucleotides: 9. The CDR3 covers 17 residues. Germline CDR1 SEHNR, CDR2 FQNEAQ (reference sequence). CDR3 loop: CASSLGAWAGDYNEQFF. In DNA, the CDR3 is TGTGCCAGCAGCTTAGGTGCATGGGCGGGAGACTACAATGAGCAGTTCTTC.

This chain uses TRBV7-6 with TRBJ2-3; 10 nucleotides line up with TRBD2. This CDR3 is built from 18 residues. After removal of 1 base from V and 1 base from J, the junction contained 8 bases not matched to a gene. Germline CDR1 is SGHVS and CDR2 is FNYEAQ. This chain's CDR3 is CASSLGRAGGPRTDTQYF. Here the CDR3 DNA reads TGTGCCAGCAGCTTAGGCAGAGCGGGAGGGCCCCGCACAGATACGCAGTATTTT.

The count of this clone is one. The chain joins TRBV18 to TRBJ2-7; no firm D call. The CDR3 runs to 13 residues. Germline V gene sequence: CDR1 KGHSH, CDR2 LQKENI. The ends were cut back, 6 bases at V and 0 bases at J, with 9 bases in the middle. The CDR3 DNA reads as TGTGCCAGCTCTCCGGGTGCCTCCTACGAGCAGTACTTC. Amino acids: CASSPGASYEQYF.

This chain joins TRBV2 and TRBJ1-1; the D is unclear. The CDR3 sequence is 14 residues long. Deletions cut 6 bases from V and 2 bases from J, with 13 bases between. Germline assignment: CDR1 SNHLY and CDR2 FYNNEI. The CDR3 sequence is CASSESSINTEAFF. The CDR3 coding sequence is TGTGCCAGCAGCGAATCCAGTATTAACACTGAAGCTTTCTTT.

This clone has a count of ten or more. The chain recombines TRBV5-1 with TRBJ2-1, with D maybe TRBD1 (6 bases). Germline V gene data show CDR1 as SGHRS and CDR2 as YFSETQ. Trimming removed 2 bases at V and 0 bases at J, with 18 bases between. The CDR3 sequence is 18 residues long. CDR3 coding DNA: TGCGCCAGCAGCTTAGGTCTTGGGGGACATATCTCCTACAATGAGCAGTTCTTC. It is translated as CASSLGLGGHISYNEQFF.

The rearrangement links TRBV6-5 to TRBJ1-1; no firm D call. CDR3 size: 15 residues. CDR1 is MNHEY and CDR2 is SVGAGI in the germline V gene. The V end lost 0 bases, the J end lost 6 bases, and 14 bases lay between the germline ends. CDR3 nucleotides: TGTGCCAGCAGTTACTCATACGAGGCGGTACCTGAAGCTTTCTTT. It codes for CASSYSYEAVPEAFF.

This clone was seen a single time. The V gene is TRBV11-3, the J gene TRBJ2-3, with 10 bases lining up with TRBD1. Germline CDR1 reads SGHNT; CDR2 reads YENEEA. V was pared by 5 bases and J by 4 bases, with 6 bases of the junction left unmatched. CDR3 length equals 15 residues. The CDR3 nucleotides read TGTGCCAGCAGCCCACCCGGGACAGGGGCAGATACGCAGTATTTT. Translated, it gives CASSPPGTGADTQYF.

This clone was seen just once. The chain employs TRBV3-1 (or the pseudogene TRBV3-2) and TRBJ1-2; D possibly corresponds to TRBD1 (5 bases). CDR1 and CDR2 from the germline V gene are LGHDT and YNNKEL (reference sequence). The germline V and J ends were trimmed by 4 bases and 0 bases, with 12 bases remaining between them. The CDR3 loop spans 15 amino acids. CDR3 sequence reads: CASSRQGISNYGYTF. CDR3 coding DNA: TGTGCCAGCAGCCGGCAGGGAATCTCTAACTATGGCTACACCTTC.

The chain employs TRBV5-1 and TRBJ2-5; 11 nucleotides match TRBD2. V shed 6 bases, J shed 3 bases, and the junction held 4 bases outside the gene matches. Looked up from germline, CDR1 is SGHRS and CDR2 is YFSETQ. This CDR3 is built from 14 residues. The CDR3 DNA is TGCGCCAGCAACCGGGGACTAGCGGAAGAGACCCAGTACTTC. It yields the protein CASNRGLAEETQYF.

The genes are TRBV19 and TRBJ1-1, with D unclear. This CDR3 is built from 14 residues. V shed 4 bases and J shed 6 bases, with 15 bases lying between them. CDR1 and CDR2 from the germline V gene are LNHDA and SQIVND (reference sequence). DNA for the CDR3: TGTGCCAGTAGTACCGGGGTGCGGGTTCCTGAAGCTTTCTTT. Its protein product is CASSTGVRVPEAFF.

This rearrangement joins TRBV10-2 to TRBJ1-1, with D uncertain. Trimming left V 2 bases short and J 3 bases short, with 10 bases between. Germline CDR1 reads WSHSY; CDR2 reads SAAADI. The CDR3 has 14 residues. CDR3 in DNA: TGCGCCAGCAGTGAGGCAGGCGGGGACACTGAAGCTTTCTTT. Its protein is CASSEAGGDTEAFF.

This clone was found once. The chain couples TRBV5-1 to TRBJ1-3, with 8 bases matching TRBD1. The V gene's germline CDR1 is SGHRS and CDR2 YFSETQ. Trimming removed 4 bases from V and 0 bases from J; junction bases left unmatched: 6. The CDR3 sequence is 16 residues long. This CDR3 is CASSLRTGTSGNTIYF. DNA of the CDR3: TGCGCCAGCAGCCTGAGGACAGGGACCTCTGGAAACACCATATATTTT. Variable domain in full (rest from reference TRBV5-1 and TRBJ1-3): KAGVTQTPRYLIKTRGQQVTLSCSPISGHRSVSWYQQTPGQGLQFLFEYFSETQRNKGNFPGRFSGRQFSNSRSEMNVSTLELGDSALYLCASSLRTGTSGNTIYFGEGSWLTVV.

This chain joins TRBV7-9 and TRBJ2-1; 7 positions agree with TRBD2. Germline values: CDR1 SEHNR, CDR2 FQNEAQ (reference sequence). V dropped 1 base and J dropped 9; count of bases not matched to a gene: 6. The CDR3 runs 14 residues. CDR3 residues: CASSLETSEREQFF. The CDR3 DNA sequence: TGTGCCAGCAGCTTAGAAACTAGCGAGCGTGAGCAGTTCTTC. The full variable domain, with the rest looked up from reference TRBV7-9 and TRBJ2-1, is DTGVSQNPRHKITKRGQNVTFRCDPISEHNRLYWYRQTLGQGPEFLTYFQNEAQLEKSRLLSDRFSAERPKGSFSTLEIQRTEQGDSAMYLCASSLETSEREQFFGPGTRLTVL.

This clone was found once. The rearrangement uses TRBV7-2 and TRBJ1-2, with 7 bases aligning to TRBD1. Germline V gene data show CDR1 as SGHTA and CDR2 as FQGNSA. The CDR3 totals 14 residues. V trimming: 4 bases; J trimming: 4 bases; junction bases outside the gene matches: 6. This CDR3 reads CASSSNRGVYGYTF. CDR3 bases: TGTGCCAGCAGCTCTAACAGGGGTGTCTATGGCTACACCTTC.

This chain uses TRBV20-1 with TRBJ1-2; D might be TRBD1 (5 bases). CDR3 length: 11 amino acids. Germline V CDR1 and CDR2: DFQATT, SNEGSKA (reference sequence). V shed 3 bases and J shed 8 bases, with 10 bases lying between them. As DNA, the CDR3 is TGCAGTGCTAGCCAGTGGGGCGGCTACACCTTC. Its protein is CSASQWGGYTF.